These 30 T cell receptor beta chains came from one sample sequenced in a study of OX40 agonist ivuxolimab in advanced cancers. Sequencing used immunoSEQ multiplex PCR; TCRdb keeps in-frame clones, though not all of them. The sample lists roughly 80,000 clones, 86% occurring once. The sample was CD4+ or CD8+ T cells sorted from blood, taken in a trial of the OX40 agonist ivuxolimab. These receptors all come from an adult with an advanced solid tumor such as melanoma, head and neck, liver or kidney cancer.

The V gene is TRBV28, the J gene TRBJ1-5, with D possibly TRBD1 on 6 matching bases. Germline V gene sequence: CDR1 MDHEN, CDR2 SYDVKM. Trimming cost V 5 bases and J 4 bases, with 15 bases left between them. The CDR3 runs to 15 residues. The CDR3 loop is CASSPSGGGNQPQHF. The CDR3 DNA follows: TGTGCCAGCAGTCCGTCCGGGGGCGGGAATCAGCCCCAGCATTTT.

The chain carries TRBV7-2 and TRBJ2-3; tentatively, D is TRBD2 (5 bases). Germline V gene sequence: CDR1 SGHTA, CDR2 FQGNSA. Trimming left V 1 base short and J 1 base short, with 9 bases between. CDR3 length: 15 amino acids. This chain's CDR3 is CASSLVSSGTDTQYF. The CDR3 nucleotides read TGTGCCAGCAGCTTAGTGAGTAGCGGCACAGATACGCAGTATTTT.

V gene TRBV7-2 combines with J gene TRBJ2-5; TRBD1 agrees at 9 bases. Per the germline V gene, CDR1 is SGHTA and CDR2 is FQGNSA. CDR3 length: 15 amino acids. Trimming at V came to 3 bases and at J to 7 bases, leaving 9 bases not matched to a gene. The CDR3 region is CASSLGQGWGGTQYF. The CDR3 nucleotides are TGTGCCAGCAGCTTGGGACAGGGTTGGGGAGGGACCCAGTACTTC.

This clone was found a few times. The rearrangement uses TRBV19 and TRBJ1-4, with TRBD1 identical over 7 bases. CDR1 and CDR2 from the germline V gene are LNHDA and SQIVND (reference sequence). There are 14 residues in the CDR3. The trim removed 4 bases at V and 7 bases at J, leaving 6 bases unmatched. The CDR3 nucleotides are TGTGCCAGTAGTACACAGGGGAACGGTGAAAAACTGTTTTTT. This gives the protein CASSTQGNGEKLFF.

This clone was recorded once. This rearrangement joins TRBV11-3 to TRBJ2-2; D remains ambiguous. The CDR3 runs 16 residues. Germline CDR1 and CDR2: SGHNT and YENEEA. Trimming took 2 bases from V and 5 from J, leaving 15 bases between them. As DNA, the CDR3 is TGTGCCAGCAGCTTATATGGGCTAGACGGTACCGGGGAGCTGTTTTTT. Amino acid sequence: CASSLYGLDGTGELFF.

The J gene is TRBJ1-4, the V gene TRBV18, with D possibly matching TRBD1 (6 bases). Per germline, CDR1 KGHSH and CDR2 LQKENI. The CDR3 sequence is 16 residues long. V was trimmed by 4 bases and J by 6 bases, leaving 18 bases between them. The CDR3 reads CASSLSWTENYEKLFF. DNA of the CDR3: TGTGCCAGCTCACTATCCTGGACAGAGAATTATGAAAAACTGTTTTTT. Using reference TRBV18 and TRBJ1-4 for the parts outside the CDR3, the full variable domain is NAGVMQNPRHLVRRRGQEARLRCSPMKGHSHVYWYRQLPEEGLKFMVYLQKENIIDESGMPKERFSAEFPKEGPSILRIQQVVRGDSAAYFCASSLSWTENYEKLFFGSGTQLSVL.

The V call is TRBV14, the J call TRBJ2-3, with TRBD2 matching over 7 bases. Trimming cost V 6 bases and J 3 bases; bases outside gene matches: 9. The germline gives CDR1 SGHDN, CDR2 FVKESK. The CDR3 length is 15 residues. The CDR3 reads CASRRAGWDTDTQYF. The CDR3, as DNA: TGTGCCAGCAGAAGAGCGGGATGGGATACAGATACGCAGTATTTT.

V is TRBV5-5 and J is TRBJ2-2; 7 nucleotides align to TRBD1. The length of the CDR3 is 15 residues. Trimming took 0 bases from V and 7 from J; bases not matched to a gene: 6. CDR1 and CDR2 from the germline V gene are SGHKS and YYEKEE (reference sequence). Written as DNA, the CDR3 is TGTGCCAGCAGCTTGGGGACAGGAGGCAGCGGGGAGCTGTTTTTT. Translation gives CASSLGTGGSGELFF.

This chain connects TRBV19 to TRBJ2-7; TRBD2 is a possible D gene (6 bases). With 1 base removed from V and 5 bases from J, the gap between germline ends came to 9 bases. The CDR3 extends over 13 amino acids. Germline assignment: CDR1 LNHDA and CDR2 SQIVND (reference sequence). The CDR3 bases are TGTGCCAGTAGTATAGTCGGGGGTGACGAGCAGTACTTC. It codes for CASSIVGGDEQYF.

The gene calls are TRBV28 and TRBJ1-4, with D possibly matching TRBD1 (5 bases). Trimming cost V 3 bases and J 7 bases, with 12 bases left between them. CDR3 length: 14 residues. Germline CDR1 is MDHEN and CDR2 is SYDVKM. The CDR3 here is CASSFVGASEKLFF. The CDR3 DNA follows: TGTGCCAGCAGTTTCGTCGGGGCGAGTGAAAAACTGTTTTTT.

The chain combines TRBV29-1 with TRBJ2-5; TRBD2 matches at 10 bases. Germline lookup yields CDR1 SQVTM and CDR2 ANQGSEA. CDR3 length: 16 residues. V shed 1 base and J 0 bases; nucleotides not matched to a gene: 5. The CDR3 region has the DNA TGCAGCGTTGAAGGACTAGCGGGTAAATACCAAGAGACCCAGTACTTC. Its translation: CSVEGLAGKYQETQYF.

V usage is TRBV7-9 and J usage is TRBJ2-5; either TRBD1 or TRBD2 may fit D (5 bases each). Trimming cost V 5 bases and J 1 base, with 14 bases left between them. CDR1 is SEHNR and CDR2 is FQNEAQ in the germline V gene (reference sequence). This CDR3 spans 15 amino acids. CDR3 sequence: CASSRRGAPQETQYF. For the CDR3, the DNA is TGTGCCAGCAGCCGTCGAGGGGCGCCCCAAGAGACCCAGTACTTC.

The rearrangement uses TRBV27 and TRBJ1-5; 7 bases align to TRBD1. The V gene end was trimmed by 6 bases and the J gene end by 2 bases; junction bases not matched to a gene: 16. The germline CDR1 and CDR2 sequences are MNHEY and SMNVEV (reference sequence). This CDR3 is 18 amino acids long. The CDR3 DNA follows: TGTGCCAGCAGACGGGACAGATTACTCATTTTGGGCAATCAGCCCCAGCATTTT. It yields the protein CASRRDRLLILGNQPQHF.

This clone was seen just once. This sequence joins TRBV6-1 and TRBJ2-7; 8 bases are a match to TRBD1. In germline, CDR1 is MNHNS, CDR2 SASEGT. The ends lost 6 bases at V and 3 bases at J; junction bases unmatched: 4. The CDR3 is made up of 13 amino acids. CDR3 nucleotides: TGTGCCAGCAGGACAGGGGCAGACTACGAGCAGTACTTC. It specifies CASRTGADYEQYF.

The gene calls are TRBV6-4 and TRBJ2-1; a possible D gene is TRBD1 (5 bases). In germline, CDR1 is MRHNA, CDR2 SNTAGT. The CDR3 contains 13 residues. Trimming cost V 6 bases and J 3 bases, with 9 bases left between them. The CDR3 loop is CASSTGIYNEQFF. The DNA for the CDR3 is TGTGCCAGCAGCACAGGAATCTACAATGAGCAGTTCTTC.

The rearrangement joins TRBV27 to TRBJ1-2; 9 nucleotides agree with TRBD1. The CDR3 extends over 16 amino acids. Germline V gene sequence: CDR1 MNHEY, CDR2 SMNVEV (reference sequence). With V trimmed by 5 bases and J by 4 bases, 11 bases remained unmatched. CDR3 loop: CASSPRQTGGGYGYTF. CDR3 DNA sequence: TGTGCCAGCAGTCCTCGTCAGACAGGGGGAGGCTATGGCTACACCTTC.

The V call is TRBV6-6, the J call TRBJ1-4; D is possibly TRBD1 (5 bases). V was shortened by 7 bases and J by 2 bases, with 14 bases between the two germline ends. The CDR3 consists of 15 residues. Germline V gene lookup returns CDR1 MNHNY and CDR2 SVGAGI (reference sequence). The CDR3 spells CASIDTGATNEKLFF. In DNA, the CDR3 is TGTGCCAGCATCGACACCGGGGCGACTAATGAAAAACTGTTTTTT.

The gene calls are TRBV2 and TRBJ1-6, with TRBD1 identical over 8 bases. This CDR3 spans 17 amino acids. Germline CDR1 reads SNHLY; CDR2 reads FYNNEI. The J segment lost 1 base and the V segment lost 5 bases, leaving 7 bases of the junction unmatched. CDR3 in amino acids: CASSSTGGGSYNSPLHF. DNA of the CDR3: TGTGCCAGCAGTTCTACAGGGGGAGGATCCTATAATTCACCCCTCCACTTT.

Here the CDR3 reads CASSNRGAHTEAFF. The CDR3 DNA follows: TGTGCCAGCAGTAACCGGGGGGCGCACACTGAAGCTTTCTTT. The V call is TRBV6-5, the J call TRBJ1-1, with TRBD1 as a possible D gene (6 bases). The germline V and J ends were trimmed by 5 bases and 3 bases, with 13 bases remaining between them. Germline CDR1 and CDR2: MNHEY and SVGAGI. This CDR3 has 14 residues.

This rearrangement joins TRBV28 to TRBJ1-5, with 12 bases that match TRBD1. The CDR3 covers 15 residues. In germline, CDR1 is MDHEN, CDR2 SYDVKM. The J segment lost 6 bases and the V segment lost 7 bases, leaving 7 bases of the junction unmatched. The CDR3 DNA sequence: TGTGCCAGCAACAGGGGACAGGGGGCTATTCAGCCCCAGCATTTT. Residues: CASNRGQGAIQPQHF.

The chain employs TRBV28 and TRBJ2-7; 8 bases line up with TRBD2. Germline CDR1 MDHEN, CDR2 SYDVKM. The CDR3 sequence is 14 residues long. The V gene end was trimmed by 3 bases and the J gene end by 1 base; junction bases not matched to a gene: 2. The CDR3 DNA is TGTGCCAGCAGTTTCCGGGGGGGGTCCTACGAGCAGTACTTC. Translation: CASSFRGGSYEQYF.

The genes are TRBV5-4 and TRBJ1-5; 11 bases agree with TRBD1. Trimming cost V 4 bases and J 6 bases; bases outside gene matches: 3. The CDR3 has 14 residues. CDR1 SGHNT and CDR2 YYREEE come from the germline V gene (reference sequence). The DNA of the CDR3 is TGTGCCAGCAGCCGGGACAGGGGGAGTCAGCCCCAGCATTTT. Its translation: CASSRDRGSQPQHF. Filled out from reference TRBV5-4 and TRBJ1-5, the complete variable domain reads ETGVTQSPTHLIKTRGQQVTLRCSSQSGHNTVSWYQQALGQGPQFIFQYYREEENGRGNFPPRFSGLQFPNYSSELNVNALELDDSALYLCASSRDRGSQPQHFGDGTRLSIL.

The J gene is TRBJ1-1, the V gene TRBV10-3; tentatively, D is TRBD1 (6 bases). The CDR3 covers 13 residues. Germline-derived CDR1 and CDR2 are ENHRY and SYGVKD. The germline V and J ends were trimmed by 3 bases and 6 bases, with 11 bases remaining between them. The CDR3 region is CAISDRGRAEAFF. The CDR3 DNA reads TGTGCCATCAGTGACAGGGGACGGGCTGAAGCTTTCTTT.

This chain connects TRBV6-6 to TRBJ1-6; D possibly corresponds to TRBD1 (6 bases). The CDR3 covers 14 residues. Trimming took 8 bases from V and 5 from J, leaving 13 bases between them. CDR1 and CDR2 from the germline V gene are MNHNY and SVGAGI (reference sequence). Written as DNA, the CDR3 is TGTGCCAGCGCCCCGGGACACCATAATTCACCCCTCCACTTT. Its protein product is CASAPGHHNSPLHF.

This clone came up once. V is TRBV7-6 and J is TRBJ2-7; 8 nucleotides align to TRBD2. The V gene end was trimmed by 5 bases and the J gene end by 1 base; junction bases not matched to a gene: 13. The CDR3 sequence is 17 residues long. The germline V gene encodes CDR1 SGHVS and CDR2 FNYEAQ. The CDR3 region has the DNA TGTGCCAGCAGCCCCAGAGGGTCATTAGCGGGATCCTACGAGCAGTACTTC. It yields the protein CASSPRGSLAGSYEQYF.

V usage is TRBV5-1 and J usage is TRBJ2-2; TRBD2 matches at 11 bases. The CDR3 sequence is 19 residues long. Germline-derived CDR1 and CDR2 are SGHRS and YFSETQ. V dropped 3 bases and J dropped 4; count of bases not matched to a gene: 14. The CDR3 here is CASSSLQTSGITGTGELFF. CDR3 coding DNA: TGCGCCAGCAGCTCGTTACAGACTAGCGGGATAACGGGCACCGGGGAGCTGTTTTTT.

This sequence joins TRBV30 and TRBJ2-2, with TRBD1 matching 10 bases. Germline assignment: CDR1 GTSNPN and CDR2 SVGIG (reference sequence). The CDR3 is 17 amino acids. The junction had 4 bases not matched to a gene; V was cut back by 0 bases and J by 0 bases. The CDR3 DNA follows: TGTGCCTGGAGTGTATTGGGACAGGGGCCGAACACCGGGGAGCTGTTTTTT. This translates into CAWSVLGQGPNTGELFF.

The rearrangement joins TRBV11-1 to TRBJ2-1; D remains unclear. Trimming took 7 bases from V and 5 from J, leaving 18 bases between them. The V gene's germline CDR1 is SGHAT and CDR2 FQDESV (reference sequence). The CDR3 is made up of 15 amino acids. CDR3 DNA: TGTGCCAGCACTATTACAAGAGGCAGTAACAATGAGCAGTTCTTC. Translated: CASTITRGSNNEQFF. Filled out from reference TRBV11-1 and TRBJ2-1, the complete variable domain reads EAEVAQSPRYKITEKSQAVAFWCDPISGHATLYWYRQILGQGPELLVQFQDESVVDDSQLPKDRFSAERLKGVDSTLKIQPAELGDSAMYLCASTITRGSNNEQFFGPGTRLTVL.

The J gene is TRBJ1-1, the V gene TRBV9; D is unresolved. V was cut by 0 bases and J by 3 bases, with 9 bases left in between. The germline V gene has CDR1 SGDLS and CDR2 YYNGEE. The CDR3 contains 14 residues. CDR3 nucleotides: TGTGCCAGCAGCGTAGGGGTAACTTACACTGAAGCTTTCTTT. It yields the protein CASSVGVTYTEAFF.

This chain joins TRBV7-9 and TRBJ2-3, with TRBD2 matching 11 bases. CDR3 length: 16 residues. The germline CDR1 and CDR2 sequences are SEHNR and FQNEAQ (reference sequence). The junction had 9 bases not matched to a gene; V was cut back by 7 bases and J by 3 bases. DNA for the CDR3: TGTGCCAGCACCGACCAACTAGCGGGGGTGACAGATACGCAGTATTTT. Its translation is CASTDQLAGVTDTQYF. The variable domain in full, with the rest retrieved from reference TRBV7-9 and TRBJ2-3, is DTGVSQNPRHKITKRGQNVTFRCDPISEHNRLYWYRQTLGQGPEFLTYFQNEAQLEKSRLLSDRFSAERPKGSFSTLEIQRTEQGDSAMYLCASTDQLAGVTDTQYFGPGTRLTVL.